Listed here are 20 T cell receptor beta chains from one sample, sequenced in a study of technical replicates of blood from a handful of donors. Sequencing was performed with immunoSEQ multiplex PCR; in TCRdb, only in-frame clones are kept and a portion is missing. Here the sample spans tens of thousands of clones, nearly 95% being singletons. The sample was T cells isolated from PBMCs. The source of these receptors is a human donor in good health.

The chain has TRBV20-1 and TRBJ1-1; perhaps TRBD1 as D (5 bases). Germline loops: CDR1 DFQATT, CDR2 SNEGSKA (reference sequence). The V gene lost 6 bases and the J gene lost 7 bases, with 12 bases spanning the gap. The CDR3 is made up of 11 amino acids. The CDR3 region has the DNA TGCAGTGCCTATGACAGACTTGAAGCTTTCTTT. Protein product: CSAYDRLEAFF.

The V and J genes are TRBV7-9 and TRBJ1-1; D is perhaps TRBD1 (5 bases). Looked up from germline, CDR1 is SEHNR and CDR2 is FQNEAQ (reference sequence). CDR3 size: 15 residues. The germline V and J ends were trimmed by 3 bases and 0 bases, with 11 bases remaining between them. The CDR3 protein is CASSFHQGMNTEAFF. CDR3 bases: TGTGCCAGCAGCTTTCATCAGGGAATGAACACTGAAGCTTTCTTT. Supplemented by reference TRBV7-9 and TRBJ1-1, the full variable domain reads DTGVSQNPRHKITKRGQNVTFRCDPISEHNRLYWYRQTLGQGPEFLTYFQNEAQLEKSRLLSDRFSAERPKGSFSTLEIQRTEQGDSAMYLCASSFHQGMNTEAFFGQGTRLTVV.

The CDR3 nucleotides are TGTGCCAGCAGCCCCATCCGGGGGGCCTTTTTTGACGTTGACACTGAAGCTTTCTTT. Amino acids: CASSPIRGAFFDVDTEAFF. This chain uses TRBV7-9 with TRBJ1-1; TRBD1 is a possible D gene (6 bases). Germline values: CDR1 SEHNR, CDR2 FQNEAQ (reference sequence). V was shortened by 5 bases and J by 3 bases, with 28 bases between the two germline ends. This CDR3 region has 19 residues. Based on the CDR3 plus reference TRBV7-9 and TRBJ1-1, the full variable domain is DTGVSQNPRHKITKRGQNVTFRCDPISEHNRLYWYRQTLGQGPEFLTYFQNEAQLEKSRLLSDRFSAERPKGSFSTLEIQRTEQGDSAMYLCASSPIRGAFFDVDTEAFFGQGTRLTVV.

This clone has a count of ten or more. CDR3 sequence reads: CASSQDRGLKREPPYEQYF. The CDR3, as DNA: TGCGCCAGCAGCCAAGATCGGGGCCTGAAGCGGGAGCCTCCCTACGAGCAGTACTTC. This chain links TRBV4-1 with TRBJ2-7, with 8 bases that match TRBD2. The V and J ends lost 0 bases and 2 bases, in that order; junction bases with no gene match: 15. The CDR3 spans 19 residues. Germline V gene sequence: CDR1 MGHRA, CDR2 YSYEKL.

This clone was detected once. The chain employs TRBV11-3 and TRBJ2-7; 8 nucleotides agree with TRBD2. CDR1 is SGHNT and CDR2 is YENEEA in the germline V gene. V gave up 8 bases and J gave up 0 bases; unmatched junction bases: 12. The length of the CDR3 is 16 residues. CDR3 loop: CASFFGVAGCSYEQYF. For the CDR3, the DNA is TGTGCCAGCTTTTTTGGGGTAGCGGGATGCTCCTACGAGCAGTACTTC.

The chain uses TRBV6-1 and TRBJ1-5, with D perhaps TRBD1 (5 bases). Germline values: CDR1 MNHNS, CDR2 SASEGT. Trimming removed 5 bases from V and 5 bases from J, with 10 bases in between. This CDR3 region has 13 residues. CDR3 protein: CASSLTEYQPQHF. Here the CDR3 DNA reads TGTGCCAGCAGTTTGACAGAATATCAGCCCCAGCATTTT.

This chain connects TRBV2 to TRBJ2-1; 8 bases map to TRBD2. The germline CDR1 and CDR2 sequences are SNHLY and FYNNEI. The CDR3 consists of 15 residues. The V and J ends lost 8 bases and 0 bases, in that order; junction bases with no gene match: 6. CDR3 protein: CASGLAASSYNEQFF. The CDR3 DNA reads as TGTGCCAGCGGACTAGCCGCGAGCTCCTACAATGAGCAGTTCTTC. Looking up the rest from reference TRBV2 and TRBJ2-1 gives the full variable domain: EPEVTQTPSHQVTQMGQEVILRCVPISNHLYFYWYRQILGQKVEFLVSFYNNEISEKSEIFDDQFSVERPDGSNFTLKIRSTKLEDSAMYFCASGLAASSYNEQFFGPGTRLTVL.

The chain is built from TRBV19 and TRBJ1-2; 8 bases are a match to TRBD1. Germline CDR1 LNHDA, CDR2 SQIVND (reference sequence). V shed 3 bases, J shed 0 bases, and the junction held 9 bases outside the gene matches. The length of the CDR3 is 17 residues. CDR3 in amino acids: CASSMTGQATANYGYTF. The CDR3 DNA sequence: TGTGCCAGTAGTATGACGGGACAGGCTACAGCTAACTATGGCTACACCTTC.

The chain is built from TRBV2 and TRBJ1-5; 9 nucleotides align to TRBD1. This CDR3 spans 18 amino acids. The trim removed 5 bases at V and 1 base at J, leaving 12 bases unmatched. The V gene's germline CDR1 is SNHLY and CDR2 FYNNEI. CDR3 loop: CASSWDREVSMSNQPQHF. The CDR3 nucleotides read TGTGCCAGCAGTTGGGACAGGGAGGTTTCTATGAGCAATCAGCCCCAGCATTTT.

CDR3: CSARRGETQYF. CDR3 sequence (DNA): TGCAGTGCCCGGAGGGGAGAGACCCAGTACTTC. The rearrangement joins TRBV20-1 to TRBJ2-5; perhaps TRBD2 as D (6 bases). This CDR3 is built from 11 residues. CDR1 is DFQATT, CDR2 SNEGSKA, per germline (reference sequence). The ends were cut back, 6 bases at V and 4 bases at J, with 9 bases in the middle.

The J gene is TRBJ2-5, the V gene TRBV30, with 14 bases that match TRBD2. The germline gives CDR1 GTSNPN, CDR2 SVGIG (reference sequence). The CDR3 consists of 15 residues. With V trimmed by 4 bases and J by 2 bases, 3 bases remained unmatched. CDR3 sequence: CAWTRLAGGQETQYF. CDR3 nucleotide sequence: TGTGCCTGGACCCGACTAGCGGGGGGGCAAGAGACCCAGTACTTC.

J is TRBJ1-4 and V is TRBV6-5; no clear D gene. The CDR3 has 13 residues. Germline loops: CDR1 MNHEY, CDR2 SVGAGI. With 4 bases removed from V and 4 bases from J, the gap between germline ends came to 7 bases. In nucleotides, the CDR3 is TGTGCCAGCAGTTCACAGAGTAATGAAAAACTGTTTTTT. It encodes CASSSQSNEKLFF.

This chain uses TRBV6-5 with TRBJ2-7, with D perhaps TRBD1 (5 bases). The CDR3 sequence is 15 residues long. Germline V CDR1 and CDR2: MNHEY, SVGAGI. V gave up 2 bases and J gave up 0 bases, with 11 bases separating them. For the CDR3, the DNA is TGTGCCAGCAGTTACGTAGGGCAGGGCTCCTACGAGCAGTACTTC. It is translated as CASSYVGQGSYEQYF.

Here the CDR3 reads CASSLVRGSGNTIYF. For the CDR3, the DNA is TGTGCCAGCAGCTTAGTTCGGGGGTCTGGAAACACCATATATTTT. The chain is built from TRBV7-9 and TRBJ1-3, with D perhaps TRBD1 (5 bases). The CDR3 is made up of 15 amino acids. The germline V gene encodes CDR1 SEHNR and CDR2 FQNEAQ (reference sequence). Trimming left V 1 base short and J 1 base short, with 8 bases between.

The rearrangement joins TRBV4-1 to TRBJ2-5; a possible D gene is TRBD1 (5 bases). Germline CDR1 and CDR2: MGHRA and YSYEKL. The germline V and J ends were trimmed by 1 base and 7 bases, with 19 bases remaining between them. This CDR3 contains 16 residues. The CDR3 spells CASSQGVSTGFGTQYF. For the CDR3, the DNA is TGCGCCAGCAGCCAAGGCGTGAGCACAGGCTTTGGGACCCAGTACTTC.

This clone was counted once. The CDR3 DNA reads as TGTGCCACCAGCCCGGACAGGATGAACACCGGGGAGCTGTTTTTT. It specifies CATSPDRMNTGELFF. V is TRBV15 and J is TRBJ2-2; 7 bases agree with TRBD1. Per the germline V gene, CDR1 is LNHNV and CDR2 is YYDKDF (reference sequence). The CDR3 totals 15 residues. Trimming at V came to 5 bases and at J to 1 base, leaving 4 bases not matched to a gene.

This chain links TRBV5-1 with TRBJ2-7; 8 bases are a match to TRBD1. Losses at the gene ends were 1 base for V and 5 bases for J; bases not matched to a gene: 11. CDR1 is SGHRS, CDR2 YFSETQ, per germline. This CDR3 region has 16 residues. CDR3 residues: CASSLRRPDRAHEQYF. As DNA, the CDR3 is TGCGCCAGCAGCTTGAGGAGGCCGGACAGGGCACACGAGCAGTACTTC.

The CDR3 sequence: CASSRVRVRGEAFF. The CDR3 coding sequence is TGTGCCAGCAGCAGAGTCCGTGTCAGGGGTGAAGCTTTCTTT. This rearrangement joins TRBV14 to TRBJ1-1; weak D call: TRBD1 (6 bases). V lost 5 bases to trimming and J lost 7 bases, with 17 bases between them. The CDR3 covers 14 residues. Per the germline V gene, CDR1 is SGHDN and CDR2 is FVKESK. The whole variable domain, filled in from reference TRBV14 and TRBJ1-1, reads EAGVTQFPSHSVIEKGQTVTLRCDPISGHDNLYWYRRVMGKEIKFLLHFVKESKQDESGMPNNRFLAERTGGTYSTLKVQPAELEDSGVYFCASSRVRVRGEAFFGQGTRLTVV.

V usage is TRBV4-2 and J usage is TRBJ2-3, with a weak D call TRBD2 (5 bases). The CDR3 spans 14 residues. Germline CDR1 reads LGHNA; CDR2 reads YNFKEQ. Trimming took off 4 bases at V and 6 bases at J, with 14 bases between the two ends. The CDR3 loop reads CASSLGLETDTQYF. The CDR3 nucleotides read TGTGCCAGCAGCCTTGGACTGGAAACCGATACGCAGTATTTT.

The gene calls are TRBV13 and TRBJ2-1; TRBD2 matches at 8 bases. This CDR3 is built from 15 residues. Per the germline V gene, CDR1 is PRHDT and CDR2 is FYEKMQ (reference sequence). J gave up 2 bases and V 1 base, and 1 base lay outside the gene matches. This chain's CDR3 is CASSLAGGPYNEQFF. The CDR3 bases are TGTGCCAGCAGCTTAGCGGGAGGGCCCTACAATGAGCAGTTCTTC.